Sequencing of this T cell receptor beta chain was carried out in a study of breast tumors, draining lymph nodes, adjacent tissues. Study-level findings and limits: Tumors had less TCR diversity than lymph nodes, more than nontumor tissue.

This clonotype was recorded at least ten times. Its matching antigen is unknown. Breast cancer patients provided tissue from their axillary draining lymph nodes. TCRdb reprocessed the multiplex PCR reads via MiXCR and lists one record per CDR3 protein. The sample consists of 150,000 to 250,000 distinct CDR3 sequences, approximately 30% of them appearing once. The V and J ends lost 1 base and 3 bases respectively, with 10 bases between them. This CDR3 region has 15 residues. Germline V gene lookup returns CDR1 LNHNV and CDR2 YYDKDF (reference sequence). The clonotype originates from a female donor with breast cancer. Some clones in this sample may be carry-over from other donors' samples. This chain links TRBV15 with TRBJ1-3, with D perhaps matching TRBD1 (5 bases). Sequenced material: axillary lymph node tissue. CDR3 amino acids: CATSRAAGVGNTIYF. The CDR3 DNA follows: TGTGCCACCAGCAGAGCAGCGGGGGTTGGAAACACCATATATTTT.